This record concerns one T cell receptor beta chain sequence. Its antigen is as yet unknown. Researchers took blood at baseline, on cycle 4 day 1, and on cycle 7 day 1. This sample was taken from a study of OX40 agonist ivuxolimab in advanced cancers. Looking at the study overall: Patients in the trial were receiving intravenous ivuxolimab every 2 weeks, at doses of 0.01 to 10 mg/kg. Enrollees could have had prior anti-PD-1, anti-PD-L1 or anti-CTLA-4 therapy, which around 40% had received.

TCRdb keeps only in-frame clones here, not all; method: immunoSEQ multiplex PCR. The sample yields about 53,000 clones, 84% seen once. Notes on the study in general: The expanded peripheral T cells' antigen specificity was not determined.

The starting material was CD4+ or CD8+ T cells sorted from blood, obtained in a trial of the OX40 agonist ivuxolimab. The TCR sequence derives from an adult with an advanced solid tumor such as melanoma, head and neck, liver or kidney cancer.

The CDR3 reads CASSLLAGERGYTF. CDR3 coding DNA: TGTGCCAGCAGTTTATTGGCGGGGGAGCGTGGCTACACCTTC. The chain is built from TRBV28 and TRBJ1-2, with D possibly matching TRBD1 (5 bases). Trimming cost V 1 base and J 7 bases, with 13 bases left between them. The CDR3 is made up of 14 amino acids. CDR1 is MDHEN, CDR2 SYDVKM, per germline.